This T cell receptor beta chain was identified in a study of T-cell reconstitution after alpha-beta-depleted transplantation in children. The V and J ends lost 0 bases and 8 bases respectively, with 14 bases between them. The CDR3 covers 15 residues. Germline lookup yields CDR1 SGHTA and CDR2 FQGNSA. About this clonotype itself: What it recognizes is unknown.

Preparation of the TCRbeta library involved a method that used unique molecular identifiers. TCRdb reprocessed the PCR reads via MiXCR and lists one record per CDR3 protein. This table holds 140,000 or so distinct CDR3 sequences, 8% to 10% found once. Study findings and constraints: T-cell numbers and diversity one year post-transplant derived largely from freshly generated T cells. Where some patients showed high TCRbeta diversity at day 60, it came from recipient T cells and thymic progenitors that had survived. Expanded graft clones, several hundred of them, were reportedly the source of alpha-beta T cells about two months after transplant.

The sequences come from PBMCs, mostly from graft donor cells, collected 180 days after TCRalphabeta/CD19-depleted stem cell transplant. The V gene is TRBV7-2, the J gene TRBJ2-1; D gene ambiguous. The receptor comes from a female patient aged 2-10 years who had a stem cell transplant for congenital amegakaryocytic thrombocytopenia, so the T cells may come from the graft donor. The CDR3 loop reads CASSLARRGTHEQFF. Here the CDR3 DNA reads TGTGCCAGCAGCTTAGCGCGGAGAGGAACCCATGAGCAGTTCTTC.